The 21 T cell receptor beta chains below come from one sample, sequenced in a study of human T cells and chemical hapten exposure. Sample time point: pre-sensitization, week 0. Treatment in this sample: therapeutic diphenylcyclopropenone sensitization with weekly scalp DPC. MiXCR was run by TCRdb on the RACE reads, yielding one entry per CDR3 protein. The sample shows around 330,000 distinct CDR3 sequences, 4.5% to 5.5% of them seen only once. Sequenced material: whole blood, taken in connection with sensitization to the hapten diphenylcyclopropenone (DPC). These receptors all come from a woman under 30 with alopecia areata. Some clones in this sample may be carry-over from other donors' samples.

Of note for this clonotype: Given a much more abundant clone one base away, this may be a read error. This chain uses TRBV7-3 with TRBJ2-7; TRBD2 agrees at 9 bases. The CDR3 contains 15 residues. V shed 1 base, J shed 5 bases, and the junction held 6 bases outside the gene matches. Germline V CDR1 and CDR2: SGHTA, FQGTGA. The CDR3 coding sequence is TGTGCCAGCAGCTTAAGCGGGTCTAGCGGGGACGAGCAGTACTTC. It specifies CASSLSGSSGDEQYF.

This clonotype has a count of ten or more. The V gene is TRBV3-1, the J gene TRBJ2-1; D not certain. The CDR3 runs to 16 residues. The V end was cut by 0 bases, the J end by 5 bases, with 14 bases between. The V gene's germline CDR1 is LGHDT and CDR2 YNNKEL (reference sequence). CDR3 nucleotide sequence: TGTGCCAGCAGCCAAGATATAGGTCGCAATGACAATGAGCAGTTCTTC. It encodes CASSQDIGRNDNEQFF.

This clonotype was counted ten times or more. The chain recombines TRBV7-9 with TRBJ2-2; possibly TRBD1 or TRBD2 for D (6 bases each). CDR3 length: 15 amino acids. Germline loops: CDR1 SEHNR, CDR2 FQNEAQ (reference sequence). V shed 5 bases and J shed 6 bases, with 16 bases lying between them. In DNA, the CDR3 is TGTGCCAGCAGCGGGGGGACCAGGGGACCCGGGGAGCTGTTTTTT. It encodes CASSGGTRGPGELFF. Combining the CDR3 with reference TRBV7-9 and TRBJ2-2 gives the whole variable domain DTGVSQNPRHKITKRGQNVTFRCDPISEHNRLYWYRQTLGQGPEFLTYFQNEAQLEKSRLLSDRFSAERPKGSFSTLEIQRTEQGDSAMYLCASSGGTRGPGELFFGEGSRLTVL.

The sample holds many counts of this clonotype. The J gene is TRBJ2-5, the V gene TRBV13; D call uncertain. The CDR3 extends over 11 amino acids. The ends were cut back, 4 bases at V and 9 bases at J, with 9 bases in the middle. From germline, CDR1 is PRHDT and CDR2 FYEKMQ (reference sequence). CDR3 nucleotides: TGTGCCAGCAGCTCCCTAAACTCCCAGTACTTC. It encodes CASSSLNSQYF.

This clonotype has just a few counts. This chain uses TRBV18 with TRBJ2-1, with D possibly matching TRBD1 (6 bases). V lost 6 bases to trimming and J lost 6 bases, with 18 bases between them. Germline-derived CDR1 and CDR2 are KGHSH and LQKENI. CDR3 length: 15 residues. CDR3 sequence reads: CASSGINRVGNEQFF. The CDR3 nucleotides are TGTGCCAGCTCCGGAATTAACAGGGTTGGCAATGAGCAGTTCTTC.

This clonotype was picked up a small number of times. The CDR3 reads CASSLISGKAFF. CDR3 in DNA: TGTGCCAGCAGCTTAATCTCTGGGAAAGCTTTCTTT. The rearrangement joins TRBV7-9 to TRBJ1-1; D not resolved. V lost 2 bases and J 9 bases, leaving 10 bases between the germline ends. In germline, CDR1 is SEHNR, CDR2 FQNEAQ (reference sequence). CDR3 length: 12 amino acids. Based on the CDR3 plus reference TRBV7-9 and TRBJ1-1, the full variable domain is DTGVSQNPRHKITKRGQNVTFRCDPISEHNRLYWYRQTLGQGPEFLTYFQNEAQLEKSRLLSDRFSAERPKGSFSTLEIQRTEQGDSAMYLCASSLISGKAFFGQGTRLTVV.

This sequence joins TRBV18 and TRBJ2-7, with D perhaps TRBD1 or TRBD2 (6 bases each). Germline V lookup: CDR1 KGHSH, CDR2 LQKENI. V lost 2 bases, J lost 4 bases, and 15 bases lay in between. CDR3 size: 15 residues. This CDR3 is CASSPSTGRLYEQYF. The CDR3 nucleotides read TGTGCCAGCTCACCATCAACAGGGAGGCTTTACGAGCAGTACTTC. Variable domain in full (rest from reference TRBV18 and TRBJ2-7): NAGVMQNPRHLVRRRGQEARLRCSPMKGHSHVYWYRQLPEEGLKFMVYLQKENIIDESGMPKERFSAEFPKEGPSILRIQQVVRGDSAAYFCASSPSTGRLYEQYFGPGTRLTVT.

This clonotype was seen ten or more times. This CDR3 reads CASSLGQAGEKLFF. The DNA of the CDR3 is TGTGCCAGCAGCTTAGGACAGGCGGGGGAAAAACTGTTTTTT. The chain recombines TRBV7-2 with TRBJ1-4, with D perhaps matching TRBD1 (6 bases). Germline CDR1 SGHTA, CDR2 FQGNSA. V lost 1 base, J lost 8 bases, and 11 bases lay in between. The CDR3 has 14 amino acids.

This clonotype has ten or more counts. The DNA of the CDR3 is TGTGCCAGCAGCTTAGTTCCGGCTGGAAAAAACATTCAGTACTTC. This translates into CASSLVPAGKNIQYF. The chain recombines TRBV7-9 with TRBJ2-4; no clear D. The CDR3 contains 15 residues. The germline V and J ends were trimmed by 1 base and 4 bases, with 11 bases remaining between them. CDR1 and CDR2 from the germline V gene are SEHNR and FQNEAQ (reference sequence).

The chain joins TRBV6-5 to TRBJ1-1; 10 bases match TRBD1. V shed 5 bases, J shed 5 bases, and the junction held 11 bases outside the gene matches. The CDR3 is 16 amino acids. From germline, CDR1 is MNHEY and CDR2 SVGAGI. This CDR3 reads CASSPPTTGGLTEAFF. As DNA, the CDR3 is TGTGCCAGCAGTCCCCCTACGACAGGGGGCCTGACTGAAGCTTTCTTT.

At least ten counts were recorded for this clonotype. The chain recombines TRBV10-2 with TRBJ1-1; tentative D call: TRBD1 (5 bases). This CDR3 region has 10 residues. Germline CDR1 WSHSY, CDR2 SAAADI. V was trimmed by 8 bases and J by 6 bases, leaving 7 bases between them. This CDR3 is CASRGAEAFF. Written as DNA, the CDR3 is TGCGCCAGCCGGGGGGCTGAAGCTTTCTTT.

This clonotype occurred a few times. The chain combines TRBV6-2 or TRBV6-3 with TRBJ1-1; a weak D match, TRBD1 (5 bases). V lost 5 bases to trimming and J lost 4 bases, with 14 bases between them. There are 14 residues in the CDR3. CDR1 and CDR2 from the germline V gene are MNHEY and SVGEGT. CDR3 region: CASSAPQGITEAFF. CDR3 sequence (DNA): TGTGCCAGCAGTGCCCCTCAGGGAATCACTGAAGCTTTCTTT.

The rearrangement uses TRBV6-4 and TRBJ2-1; no clear D gene. The CDR3 extends over 13 amino acids. Germline CDR1 is MRHNA and CDR2 is SNTAGT. V was shortened by 4 bases and J by 3 bases, with 7 bases between the two germline ends. CDR3 nucleotides: TGTGCCAGCAGTGCCCGGAGCTACAATGAGCAGTTCTTC. It specifies CASSARSYNEQFF.

J is TRBJ1-2 and V is TRBV27, with D perhaps matching TRBD1 (6 bases). The germline V gene encodes CDR1 MNHEY and CDR2 SMNVEV (reference sequence). The CDR3 runs 15 residues. Trimming took 3 bases from V and 5 from J, leaving 16 bases between them. The CDR3 reads CASSLGSTGAYGYTF. The CDR3 nucleotides read TGTGCCAGCAGTTTGGGATCGACAGGAGCTTATGGCTACACCTTC.

This chain joins TRBV28 and TRBJ1-1, with D hard to call. Germline loops: CDR1 MDHEN, CDR2 SYDVKM. This CDR3 contains 17 residues. V lost 7 bases and J 5 bases, leaving 26 bases between the germline ends. This CDR3 reads CASTPVGRWASRTEAFF. The DNA of the CDR3 is TGTGCCAGCACCCCGGTGGGCAGGTGGGCAAGTCGGACTGAAGCTTTCTTT.

This chain connects TRBV20-1 to TRBJ2-3, with 8 bases aligning to TRBD2. CDR1 and CDR2 from the germline V gene are DFQATT and SNEGSKA (reference sequence). CDR3 length: 13 residues. Trimming at V came to 5 bases and at J to 1 base, leaving 2 bases not matched to a gene. The CDR3 DNA reads TGCAGTGCTTTTAGCGGGGGCACAGATACGCAGTATTTT. Residues: CSAFSGGTDTQYF.

This clonotype has more than one count but fewer than ten. This sequence joins TRBV7-9 and TRBJ1-1, with TRBD1 as a possible D gene (5 bases). The CDR3 consists of 15 residues. V was clipped by 7 bases and J by 5 bases, with 20 bases between them. Germline V lookup: CDR1 SEHNR, CDR2 FQNEAQ (reference sequence). This CDR3 is CASTMLGAFRTEAFF. CDR3 in DNA: TGTGCCAGCACGATGTTAGGGGCTTTCCGAACTGAAGCTTTCTTT.

This clonotype was detected many times. The chain is built from TRBV12-3 or TRBV12-4 and TRBJ2-5, with D possibly TRBD2 on 7 matching bases. There are 15 residues in the CDR3. Trimming stripped 7 bases from V and 5 bases from J, with 20 bases between. This chain's CDR3 is CASTRSRGGGETQYF. In nucleotides, the CDR3 is TGTGCCAGCACAAGGTCCCGCGGGGGCGGGGAGACCCAGTACTTC.

In its sample, this clonotype was seen a few times. The chain combines TRBV10-3 with TRBJ1-1; D may be TRBD1 (5 bases). This CDR3 has 14 amino acids. Deletions cut 10 bases from V and 1 base from J, with 16 bases between. In germline, CDR1 is ENHRY, CDR2 SYGVKD. The CDR3 sequence is CATRPGRGNTEAFF. The CDR3 DNA follows: TGTGCCACCCGACCGGGACGAGGGAACACTGAAGCTTTCTTT.

This clonotype has more than one count but fewer than ten. This chain connects TRBV5-4 to TRBJ1-1; possibly TRBD1 for D (5 bases). The CDR3 contains 15 residues. Germline V gene sequence: CDR1 SGHNT, CDR2 YYREEE (reference sequence). The germline V and J ends were trimmed by 2 bases and 4 bases, with 15 bases remaining between them. The CDR3 region has the DNA TGTGCCAGCAGCTTCACAGGTCATGGCCGCACTGAAGCTTTCTTT. This translates into CASSFTGHGRTEAFF. Complete variable domain (other parts from reference TRBV5-4 and TRBJ1-1): ETGVTQSPTHLIKTRGQQVTLRCSSQSGHNTVSWYQQALGQGPQFIFQYYREEENGRGNFPPRFSGLQFPNYSSELNVNALELDDSALYLCASSFTGHGRTEAFFGQGTRLTVV.

The J gene is TRBJ2-7, the V gene TRBV6-5; D remains ambiguous. V shed 3 bases and J shed 2 bases, with 14 bases lying between them. The CDR3 contains 15 residues. Germline lookup yields CDR1 MNHEY and CDR2 SVGAGI. CDR3 nucleotide sequence: TGTGCCAGCAGTTATGGGCTGGGGTCTGCCTACGAGCAGTACTTC. This encodes CASSYGLGSAYEQYF.